A selection of T cell receptor beta chains follows, all from one sample in a study of blood T cell repertoires in COVID-19. This table comes from immunoSEQ multiplex PCR, and its TCRdb copy is limited to in-frame clones, with some not included. The sample gives about 260,000 clones, about 87% of which show up once; around 0.85% is in the top ten. Sequencing input: PBMCs or T cells enriched from blood (not recorded which). The source is a man aged 45 to 65 who had been exposed to COVID-19. CDR3s leave out the opening cysteine and the closing phenylalanine or tryptophan. Each record gives: J gene, clone size, V gene, CDR3 protein. Expanded clones get a size class; other rows say once, few or many, or leave the size out.

>TRBJ1-6|-|TRBV27
ARRFPSPLH
>TRBJ2-1|-|TRBV11-3
ASSPRDSGEGDNEQF
>TRBJ1-2|-|TRBV5-6
ASSLPSEDGYT
>TRBJ1-5|-|TRBV6-2/TRBV6-3
ASSTGYGNQPQH
>TRBJ2-1|few|TRBV2
ASKEALVTLYNEQF
>TRBJ2-7|-|TRBV6-5
ASSYLTTGLSYEQY
>TRBJ1-1|-|TRBV15
ATSRDRERAQGY
>TRBJ1-2|few|TRBV28
ASSLYSRNGYT
>TRBJ1-2|-|TRBV28
ASTIVWAGGAVGYT
>TRBJ1-6|-|TRBV5-4
ASSSDIRRFNSPLH
>TRBJ1-1|-|TRBV6-5
ASSYRQGVTF
>TRBJ1-1|-|TRBV11-2
ASSLGALRAF
>TRBJ1-1|-|TRBV11-2
ASSRLVVQQAF
>TRBJ2-2|-|TRBV24-1
ATSALANTGELF
>TRBJ2-7|-|TRBV11-1
ASSFDPKRVYEQY
>TRBJ2-5|once|TRBV2
ASSKQGVETQY
>TRBJ1-1|-|TRBV10-3
AIRGQNTEAF
>TRBJ2-1|-|TRBV9
ASSGDRGYNEQF
>TRBJ1-6|-|TRBV7-3
ASSLTGASLNSPLH
>TRBJ2-3|few|TRBV19
ASSIGAGSFTDTQY
>TRBJ1-1|-|TRBV6-1
ASSEAVSTEAF
>TRBJ1-4|once|TRBV28
ATQGRQGDEKLF
>TRBJ2-6|-|TRBV7-9
ASSLGQPGANVLT
>TRBJ2-7|-|TRBV10-3
AISAGTGTYEQY
>TRBJ1-1|-|TRBV19
ASSLHLNTEAF
>TRBJ2-3|once|TRBV5-4
ASSSEAGQGTDTQY
>TRBJ1-2|-|TRBV29-1
SVRTANYGYT
>TRBJ2-3|-|TRBV7-2
ASSPPESGSTDTQY
>TRBJ2-7|-|TRBV7-2
ASSFAGVEQY
>TRBJ1-4|-|TRBV5-6
ASNPRGQDEKLF
>TRBJ1-1|-|TRBV19
ASSTGAVGGTEAF
>TRBJ1-5|-|TRBV5-5
ASSFHRDQPQH
>TRBJ1-6|-|TRBV27
ASSFQGISPLH
>TRBJ1-6|-|TRBV5-1
ASSSGTPNSPLH
>TRBJ1-4|-|TRBV5-6
ASSLAGSGLF
>TRBJ1-5|-|TRBV12-5
ASGLGSPGSNQPQH
>TRBJ2-5|-|TRBV6-5
ASHVDRDRETQY
>TRBJ2-1|-|TRBV20-1
SASRQWADEQF
>TRBJ2-5|-|TRBV3-1/TRBV3-2
ASSQQGHGETQY